The TCR beta chain described here comes from a study of T cell responses to AZD1222 COVID-19 vaccine. Study results and caveats: Receipt of two AZD1222 doses was followed by a rise in Spike-specific TCR breadth and depth. Donors, mostly white British, included more females; clonal diversity was possibly underestimated. Repertoire sampling happened only post peak T cell response. It was only a handful of AZD1222 recipients who were seropositive at baseline.

As concerns this clone: Antigen unknown.

Germline lookup yields CDR1 SGHKS and CDR2 YYEKEE (reference sequence). Trimming stripped 1 base from V and 1 base from J, with 14 bases between. The length of the CDR3 is 16 residues. Using immunoSEQ multiplex PCR, the repertoire was profiled, and TCRdb retains in-frame clones only, with some absent. This sample has about 120,000 clones, with around 90% found just once. This TCR derives from an adult who received the MenACWY meningococcal vaccine as a control. The sample consisted of peripheral blood, taken 28 days after the second dose of the MenACWY control vaccine. The gene calls are TRBV5-5 and TRBJ1-1; D gene unclear. The CDR3 nucleotides are TGTGCCAGCAGCTTGTCGGCAGGCTCGGCGAACACTGAAGCTTTCTTT. Its translation: CASSLSAGSANTEAFF. The full variable domain, with the rest looked up from reference TRBV5-5 and TRBJ1-1, is DAGVTQSPTHLIKTRGQQVTLRCSPISGHKSVSWYQQVLGQGPQFIFQYYEKEERGRGNFPDRFSARQFPNYSSELNVNALLLGDSALYLCASSLSAGSANTEAFFGQGTRLTVV.